This T cell receptor beta chain was captured in a study of blood T cell repertoires in COVID-19 (dated by TCRdb to 2019 to 2021). About the study as a whole: The collaborator samples originated in the United States, Italy and Spain and spanned the acute and convalescent phases of COVID-19. The material from the prospective study consisted of cDNA or gDNA derived from T cells, B-cell-depleted T cells, or PBMCs. Nearly every sample came with metadata listing a de-identified subject ID, COVID-19 status, age in years and sex. Subjects who had been exposed to COVID-19, were actively infected with it, or had recovered from it provided the deeply sampled blood TCRbeta repertoires that made up the dataset. A freely available public database, intended as a resource for researchers studying the immune response to SARS-CoV-2, is where the repertoires were released. Where HLA class I and class II types were available, the types were taken from metadata supplied by the sample provider, not from assay-based typing. The samples were drawn from the first 160 participants of the ongoing ImmuneRACE study and from over 950 subjects provided by 6 global collaborators. Study-wide findings and limitations: The amount of clinical and demographic metadata varied by source and participant and was provided uncurated.

Collaborating institutions collected whole blood in K2EDTA tubes following their own protocols. Collaborator samples were shipped for TCRbeta analysis as frozen whole blood, isolated PBMCs, or DNA extracted from either sample type. Clipping removes 4 bases from V and 7 bases from J, with 4 as the unmatched junction base count. The CDR3 sequence holds 14 residues, the cysteine and phenylalanine included. CDR3 DNA only is kept here, 42 bases in frame from base 1. CDR1 SGHDT and CDR2 YYEEEE were looked up in the germline V gene. As concerns this clone: Its antigen remains undetermined. No base quality values were provided; no much bigger clone lies one nucleotide off.

TCRbeta CDR3 regions were amplified from genomic DNA by means of the immunoSEQ Assay, a bias-controlled multiplex PCR. In the paper's pipeline: The number of nucleated cells in each sample was estimated by amplification of reference gene primers within the assay. To quantify the absolute abundance of each unique TCRbeta CDR3 rearrangement, sequence reads were collapsed and filtered. For each sample, productive Simpson clonality was calculated as the square root of Simpson's diversity index across productive rearrangements. TCRdb took over this immuneACCESS table, retaining in-frame rearrangements with V and J assigned. Such tables are incomplete; in checked studies, under half of the missing clones stem from an unresolved V gene, and the remainder is unexplained. V and J calls and clone size are as listed in that table; D and trimming were resolved from the DNA. Counted in this sample were roughly 100,000 clones; about four fifths of them appeared once. The top ten clones comprise 14% of the sample.

This TCR derives from a woman aged 55 to 70 with acute or convalescent COVID-19. The V and J segments used are TRBV5-6 and TRBJ1-6, and TRBD1 matches 8 of the central bases. The specimen was peripheral blood. The CDR3 reads CASSLTGGNSPLHF. Read as DNA, the sequence is TGTGCCAGCAGCCTCACAGGGGGGAATTCACCCCTCCACTTT.